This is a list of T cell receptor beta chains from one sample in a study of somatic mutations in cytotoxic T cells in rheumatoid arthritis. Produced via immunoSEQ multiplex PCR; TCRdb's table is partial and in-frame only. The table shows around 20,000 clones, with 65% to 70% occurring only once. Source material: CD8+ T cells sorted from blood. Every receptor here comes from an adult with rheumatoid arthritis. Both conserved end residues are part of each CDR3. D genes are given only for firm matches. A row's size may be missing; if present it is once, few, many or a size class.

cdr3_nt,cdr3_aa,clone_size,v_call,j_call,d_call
TGTGCCAGCAGCTCGTCGGGGGGCCGCGAGCAGTACTTC,CASSSSGGREQYF,NA,TRBV7-8,TRBJ2-7,NA
TGTGCCAGCAGCTCTCAGGGACAGAGCTCTGGGGCCAACGTCCTGACTTTC,CASSSQGQSSGANVLTF,NA,TRBV11-2,TRBJ2-6,TRBD1
TGTGCCAGCAGCTTAGGGGGACAGCCTTACAATGAGCAGTTCTTC,CASSLGGQPYNEQFF,NA,TRBV11-2,TRBJ2-1,TRBD1
TGTGCCAGCAGCTTAGGGGCGGACAGAAGGACCGAGCAGTTCTTC,CASSLGADRRTEQFF,NA,TRBV13,TRBJ2-1,NA
TGCGCCAGCAGCAAACTGTATCGGGACAGGGCTATGGGGACTGAAGCTTTCTTT,CASSKLYRDRAMGTEAFF,few,TRBV4-3,TRBJ1-1,TRBD1
TGTGCCAGCACCCCAGGGTGGGGGGGGGAAGCCGGGGAGCTGTTTTTT,CASTPGWGGEAGELFF,NA,TRBV28,TRBJ2-2,TRBD2
TGCAGCGTTCCACAGGGGGCCCAAACTGAAGCTTTCTTT,CSVPQGAQTEAFF,NA,TRBV29-1,TRBJ1-1,TRBD1
TGTGCCAGCAGTGACGGTCGTATTGGGAATTCACCCCTCCACTTT,CASSDGRIGNSPLHF,few,TRBV2,TRBJ1-6,NA
TGCGCCAGCAGCTTATATGCTGACAGGAACAATGAGCAGTTCTTC,CASSLYADRNNEQFF,NA,TRBV5-1,TRBJ2-1,NA
TGTGCCAGCAGTTACAGGGGCGCGACAGATACGCAGTATTTT,CASSYRGATDTQYF,NA,TRBV6-5,TRBJ2-3,NA
TGTGCCAGTAGCCCTGAACGGCGGGTTGAGCAGCCCCAGCATTTT,CASSPERRVEQPQHF,NA,TRBV19,TRBJ1-5,NA
TGTGCCAGCAGTTCCAGAATGGGCTACGAGCAGTACTTC,CASSSRMGYEQYF,NA,TRBV27,TRBJ2-7,NA
TGCGCCAGCAGCCAGGACAGGGGGCTAGGACAGCCCCAGCATTTT,CASSQDRGLGQPQHF,NA,TRBV4-1,TRBJ1-5,TRBD1
TGTGCCAGCAGCCCCCCCCGGGCGGGGTCAGGAGAGACCCAGTACTTC,CASSPPRAGSGETQYF,NA,TRBV7-9,TRBJ2-5,NA
TGCAGCGTTGTCACAGGGCGAGGCGAGCAGTACTTC,CSVVTGRGEQYF,NA,TRBV29-1,TRBJ2-7,NA
TGTGCCAGCAGTGCTGGGCGGGGGCCGCAAGAGACCCAGTACTTC,CASSAGRGPQETQYF,NA,TRBV13,TRBJ2-5,NA
TGTGCCAGCAGCTCCGGGCCCTCGGACTATGGCTACACCTTC,CASSSGPSDYGYTF,NA,TRBV7-6,TRBJ1-2,NA
TGTGCCAGCAGGCAGACAGGGGTCGCCTATAATTCACCCCTCCACTTT,CASRQTGVAYNSPLHF,NA,TRBV5-4,TRBJ1-6,TRBD1
TGTGCCAGCAGCTTATTGCTGGGGTCGGGGATGAGGGAGCAGTACTTC,CASSLLLGSGMREQYF,NA,TRBV13,TRBJ2-7,NA
TGTGCCAGCAGTGAAGTCAACCGGGAGCAGTACTTC,CASSEVNREQYF,once,TRBV6-1,TRBJ2-7,NA
TGTGCCAGCAGTTACGGGGGTCGGGGTACAGATACGCAGTATTTT,CASSYGGRGTDTQYF,medium-sized,TRBV6-5,TRBJ2-3,NA
TGTGCTAGTGGTTTGGCCAGCGGGGTTTACAATGAGCAGTTCTTC,CASGLASGVYNEQFF,NA,TRBV12-5,TRBJ2-1,TRBD2
TGTGCCAGCAGTCAGGACACCTTCAATTCACCCCTCCACTTT,CASSQDTFNSPLHF,NA,TRBV6-5,TRBJ1-6,NA
TGCGCCAGCAGCACTCAGGGGGACGAGCAGTACTTC,CASSTQGDEQYF,NA,TRBV5-1,TRBJ2-7,TRBD1
TGTGCCTGGGAGGGGATCACAGATACGCAGTATTTT,CAWEGITDTQYF,once,TRBV30,TRBJ2-3,NA
TGTGCCAGCGCAGCCGGGACACTCTACCATGGCTACACCTTC,CASAAGTLYHGYTF,once,TRBV6-5,TRBJ1-2,NA
TGTGCCAGCAGCGCCGGACACCATGGCCTCGAGCAGTACTTC,CASSAGHHGLEQYF,NA,TRBV9,TRBJ2-7,NA
TGTGCCAGCAGCCCGGGACTGGGCCTTAATCAGCCCCAGCATTTT,CASSPGLGLNQPQHF,NA,TRBV6-5,TRBJ1-5,NA
TGTGCCAGCAGTTTAGGGACAGGTCGTCAGCCCCAGCATTTT,CASSLGTGRQPQHF,NA,TRBV28,TRBJ1-5,TRBD1
TGTGCCAGCAGTGAAGGGGCAGGGGGGTATAGCAATCAGCCCCAGCATTTT,CASSEGAGGYSNQPQHF,NA,TRBV6-1,TRBJ1-5,TRBD1
TGCGCCAGCAGACCGACAGGGGGCGACTATGGCTACACCTTC,CASRPTGGDYGYTF,once,TRBV4-1,TRBJ1-2,TRBD1
TGTGCCAGCAGCTTATTGATAGCCGAGCAGTACTTC,CASSLLIAEQYF,NA,TRBV7-9,TRBJ2-7,NA
TGCAGCGTTGGATATATTGAAAACGAAGCTTTCTTT,CSVGYIENEAFF,NA,TRBV29-1,TRBJ1-1,NA
TGTGCCATCGGCACAGGGGGGTCCTACGAGCAGTACTTC,CAIGTGGSYEQYF,few,TRBV10-3,TRBJ2-7,TRBD1
TGTGCCAGCAGCCAAACCGGGACACATCAAGAGACCCAGTACTTC,CASSQTGTHQETQYF,NA,TRBV4-2,TRBJ2-5,NA
TGCGCCAGCACCTCCCCCCAAGGGTCACTTGAGGTTAGGGGGGGGGATCAGCCCCAGCATTTT,CASTSPQGSLEVRGGDQPQHF,NA,TRBV5-1,TRBJ1-5,NA
TGTGCCACCAGCAGAGCGGCGGGGTGGTCTAATGAAAAACTGTTTTTT,CATSRAAGWSNEKLFF,NA,TRBV15,TRBJ1-4,NA
TGTGCCAGTAGTATCTTGATGGGACAAGCCTACGAGCAGTACTTC,CASSILMGQAYEQYF,NA,TRBV19,TRBJ2-7,NA
TGTGCCAGCGGAGGGCCAGGCAGATCGTGGACTGAAGCTTTCTTT,CASGGPGRSWTEAFF,NA,TRBV6-5,TRBJ1-1,NA
TGTGCCAGCAGTGATTCGGGGGATCCGTACAATGAGCAGTTCTTC,CASSDSGDPYNEQFF,few,TRBV2,TRBJ2-1,NA
TGCGCCAGCAGCTTGGAACCTTTCCAAGAGACCCAGTACTTC,CASSLEPFQETQYF,NA,TRBV5-1,TRBJ2-5,NA
TGCGCCAGCAGCCAAGGGGGGACTAGCGGGACCGCAGATACGCAGTATTTT,CASSQGGTSGTADTQYF,NA,TRBV4-1,TRBJ2-3,TRBD2
TGTGCCAGCAGTGAAGGGTGGGGGCTGGGAACTGAAGCTTTCTTT,CASSEGWGLGTEAFF,NA,TRBV6-1,TRBJ1-1,NA
TGTGCCAGCAGTGAAGCGGACAGGGGGCATCAGCCCCAGCATTTT,CASSEADRGHQPQHF,NA,TRBV2,TRBJ1-5,TRBD1
TGCGCCAGCAGCACAGGACAGACGCTTGAAGCTTTCTTT,CASSTGQTLEAFF,NA,TRBV5-1,TRBJ1-1,NA
TGCGCCAGCAGCCCCCTAGGAGCTAGCGAATACAATGAGCAGTTCTTC,CASSPLGASEYNEQFF,NA,TRBV4-1,TRBJ2-1,NA
TGTGCCAGCGGAGACGGACATCAAAGCAACGAGCAGTACTTC,CASGDGHQSNEQYF,NA,TRBV6-5,TRBJ2-7,NA
TGTGCCAGCAGACCGGGAGGGTTTGGCAATGAGCAGTTCTTC,CASRPGGFGNEQFF,NA,TRBV2,TRBJ2-1,TRBD2
TGTGCCAGCAGCTTAGGCGGCGGCGAGCAGTACTTC,CASSLGGGEQYF,NA,TRBV11-2,TRBJ2-7,NA
TGTGCCAGCAGAGGGGGACAGGGTGGAATTGAGCAGTTCTTC,CASRGGQGGIEQFF,few,TRBV2,TRBJ2-1,TRBD1
TGCAGCCCAGGGGACTATGGCTACACCTTC,CSPGDYGYTF,NA,TRBV20-1,TRBJ1-2,NA
TGTGCCAGTACTCAAGCGGGGGGAGTGGAGACCCAGTACTTC,CASTQAGGVETQYF,few,TRBV19,TRBJ2-5,TRBD2
TGTGCCAGCAGCTTAAAAGCGGGGAGCACAGATACGCAGTATTTT,CASSLKAGSTDTQYF,NA,TRBV7-8,TRBJ2-3,TRBD2
TGTGCCAGCAGCGACGGGTCAAACATTCAGTACTTC,CASSDGSNIQYF,NA,TRBV5-6,TRBJ2-4,NA
TGTGCCAGCAGCTCCTTTCTTCGACAGGGGGGCATAAGGGATACGCAGTATTTT,CASSSFLRQGGIRDTQYF,NA,TRBV7-9,TRBJ2-3,TRBD1
TGTGCCAGCAGCGTAGCCGATGGTTCCCACGAGCAGTACTTC,CASSVADGSHEQYF,few,TRBV9,TRBJ2-7,NA
TGTGCCAGTAGTGGGACGGGGGGAAGCTACGAGCAGTACTTC,CASSGTGGSYEQYF,few,TRBV19,TRBJ2-7,TRBD2
TGTGCCAGCAGCACATCTGCGGGGACTGGGGCCAACGTCCTGACTTTC,CASSTSAGTGANVLTF,few,TRBV7-9,TRBJ2-6,NA
TGTGCCATCAGTGAGTCAGACAACAGGGGGCTCAATGAGCAGTTCTTC,CAISESDNRGLNEQFF,few,TRBV10-3,TRBJ2-1,TRBD1
TGTGCCAGCCCGAATTTATTAGGGAGCACAGATACGCAGTATTTT,CASPNLLGSTDTQYF,once,TRBV7-9,TRBJ2-3,NA